The source of this T cell receptor beta chain is a study of shared clonotypes between healthy human individuals. Whole-study context: CD8 memory received one plate per donor, CD8 naive two, CD4 memory three and CD4 naive three.

Sequencing was performed with immunoSEQ multiplex PCR; in TCRdb, only in-frame clones are kept and a portion is missing. This table has about 380,000 clones, 95% to 97% appearing once. Germline loops: CDR1 MDHEN, CDR2 SYDVKM. The ends were cut back, 7 bases at V and 4 bases at J, with 14 bases in the middle. The CDR3 length is 14 residues. Details on this clone: Antigen specificity is unknown.

Overall study findings and caveats: Sorted-subset samples were not fully sequenced, rarefaction indicated. A reduction in generation probabilities was seen for non-shared clonotypes relative to those shared by all four donors.

The sample consisted of memory CD8+ T cells sorted from blood. Subset defined: CD45RO+ cells pooled with CCR7-negative TemRA cells. The origin of this receptor is a man aged 25 to 40 in good health. J is TRBJ1-3 and V is TRBV28, with D possibly matching TRBD1 (5 bases). The CDR3 here is CASTGTGPGNTIYF. In DNA form, the CDR3 reads TGTGCCAGCACCGGAACGGGACCCGGAAACACCATATATTTT.